This T cell receptor (beta chain) was sequenced for a study of blood T cell repertoires in COVID-19. Study-wide context: From T cells, B-cell-depleted T cells, or PBMCs came the material, which was cDNA or gDNA.

The V segment lost 4 bases and the J segment 2 bases; nucleotides outside the gene matches: 14. This CDR3 is built from 18 residues. Germline CDR1 LGHNA, CDR2 YNFKEQ. Per the original methods: Nucleated cell number was recorded as an estimate derived from reference gene primer amplification. The data were produced by immunoSEQ multiplex PCR, yet TCRdb's version contains in-frame clones alone and is incomplete. V, J and clone size were drawn from that table, and D and trimming were deduced from the DNA. The table includes approximately 140,000 clones, around 80% detected once. This clone was found once.

This receptor was obtained from a human donor with acute or convalescent COVID-19. The donor label of this sample is uncertain. The V call is TRBV4-2, the J call TRBJ2-5; TRBD2 agrees at 9 bases. The source material was peripheral blood. The CDR3 here is CASSPRGLAGERQETQYF. CDR3 bases: TGTGCCAGCAGCCCCCGGGGATTAGCGGGGGAGAGACAAGAGACCCAGTACTTC.